This record looks at one TCR beta chain sequence and its context. These data come from a study of cytomegalovirus exposure and HLA in healthy donors. The PCR had 60 Vbeta and 13 Jbeta primers. Profiling relied on immunoSEQ multiplex PCR, and the TCRdb table lists in-frame clones only, not all of them. The repertoire has some 160,000 clones, roughly 84% of them found once; the top ten carry under 2%. The CDR3 consists of 15 residues. Losses at the gene ends were 0 bases for V and 2 bases for J; bases not matched to a gene: 3. Per the germline V gene, CDR1 is SGHRS and CDR2 is YFSETQ. The receptor's source is a woman younger than 30 in good health and CMV-seronegative. The sequenced sample consisted of PBMCs. The chain combines TRBV5-1 with TRBJ2-3; 7 bases are a match to TRBD1. CDR3 bases: TGCGCCAGCAGCTTGGACAGGGGTTACACAGATACGCAGTATTTT. The encoded protein is CASSLDRGYTDTQYF.